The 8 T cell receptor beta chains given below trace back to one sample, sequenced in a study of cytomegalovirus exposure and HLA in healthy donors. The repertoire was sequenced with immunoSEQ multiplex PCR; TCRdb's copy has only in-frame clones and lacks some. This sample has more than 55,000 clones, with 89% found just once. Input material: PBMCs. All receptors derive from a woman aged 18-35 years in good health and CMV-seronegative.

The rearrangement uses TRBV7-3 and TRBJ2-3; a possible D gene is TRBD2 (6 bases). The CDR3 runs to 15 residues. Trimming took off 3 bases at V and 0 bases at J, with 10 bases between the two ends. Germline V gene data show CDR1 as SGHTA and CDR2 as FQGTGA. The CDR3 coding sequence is TGTGCCAGCAGCTTGGGACTCCTGAGCACAGATACGCAGTATTTT. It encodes CASSLGLLSTDTQYF.

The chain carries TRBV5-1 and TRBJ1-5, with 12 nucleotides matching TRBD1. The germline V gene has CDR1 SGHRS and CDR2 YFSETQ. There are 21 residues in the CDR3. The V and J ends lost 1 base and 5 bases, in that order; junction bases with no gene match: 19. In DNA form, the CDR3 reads TGCGCCAGCAGCTTGCCTCGCAAAGACCGGGACAGGGGGCGCCCGGATCAGCCCCAGCATTTT. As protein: CASSLPRKDRDRGRPDQPQHF.

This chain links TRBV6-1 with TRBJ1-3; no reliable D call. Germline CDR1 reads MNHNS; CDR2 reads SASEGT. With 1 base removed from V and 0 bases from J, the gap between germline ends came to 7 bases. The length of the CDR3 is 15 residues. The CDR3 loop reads CASSEGGLSGNTIYF. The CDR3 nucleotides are TGTGCCAGCAGTGAAGGCGGACTCTCTGGAAACACCATATATTTT.

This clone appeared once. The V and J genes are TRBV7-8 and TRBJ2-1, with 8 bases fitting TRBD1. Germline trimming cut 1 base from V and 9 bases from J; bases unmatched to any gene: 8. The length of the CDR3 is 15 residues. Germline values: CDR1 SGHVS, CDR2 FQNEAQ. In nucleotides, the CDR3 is TGTGCCAGCAGCTTAGGCTCCCAGGGGGCATCTGAGCAGTTCTTC. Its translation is CASSLGSQGASEQFF. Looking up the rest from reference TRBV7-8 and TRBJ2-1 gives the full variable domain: GAGVSQSPRYKVAKRGQDVALRCDPISGHVSLFWYQQALGQGPEFLTYFQNEAQLDKSGLPSDRFFAERPEGSVSTLKIQRTQQEDSAVYLCASSLGSQGASEQFFGPGTRLTVL.

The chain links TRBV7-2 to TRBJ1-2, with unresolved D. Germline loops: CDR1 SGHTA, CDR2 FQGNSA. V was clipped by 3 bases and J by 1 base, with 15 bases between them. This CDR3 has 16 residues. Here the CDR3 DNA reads TGTGCCAGCAGCTTTCGACCCCTTCAGGATAACTATGGCTACACCTTC. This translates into CASSFRPLQDNYGYTF.

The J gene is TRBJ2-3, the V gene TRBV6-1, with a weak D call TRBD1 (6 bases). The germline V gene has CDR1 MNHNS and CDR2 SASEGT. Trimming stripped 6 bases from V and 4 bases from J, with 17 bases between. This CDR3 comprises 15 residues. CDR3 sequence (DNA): TGTGCCAGCAGCCAACCCCAGGGGCGTGCAGATACGCAGTATTTT. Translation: CASSQPQGRADTQYF.

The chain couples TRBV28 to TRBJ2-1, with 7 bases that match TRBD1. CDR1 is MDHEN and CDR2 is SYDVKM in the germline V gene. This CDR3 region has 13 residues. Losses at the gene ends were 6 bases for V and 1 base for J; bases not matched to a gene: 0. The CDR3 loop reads CASRTGSYNEQFF. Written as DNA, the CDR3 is TGTGCCAGCAGGACAGGGTCCTACAATGAGCAGTTCTTC.

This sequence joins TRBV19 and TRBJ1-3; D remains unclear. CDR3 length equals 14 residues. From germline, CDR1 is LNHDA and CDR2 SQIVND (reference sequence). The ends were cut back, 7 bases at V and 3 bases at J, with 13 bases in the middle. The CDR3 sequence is CASIRGGVGNTIYF. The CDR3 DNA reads TGTGCCAGTATACGCGGAGGCGTTGGAAACACCATATATTTT.